These 14 T cell receptor beta chains were sequenced from one sample in a study of T cell responses to AZD1222 COVID-19 vaccine. Sequenced by immunoSEQ multiplex PCR; TCRdb stores in-frame clones only, minus some. Of tens of thousands of clones listed, 76% are singletons. Sequencing was performed on peripheral blood, taken on day 0 of AZD1222 vaccination. All receptors derive from an adult in good health.

The genes are TRBV5-4 and TRBJ2-1; possible D gene TRBD1, 6 bases. CDR1 SGHNT and CDR2 YYREEE come from the germline V gene (reference sequence). The V and J ends lost 4 bases and 2 bases respectively, with 13 bases between them. CDR3 length equals 15 residues. CDR3 DNA: TGTGCCAGCAGCAGGGATGGACAGCCCTACAATGAGCAGTTCTTC. Translation gives CASSRDGQPYNEQFF.

The chain carries TRBV7-2 and TRBJ1-1; the D is unclear. CDR1 and CDR2 (germline): SGHTA, FQGNSA. V was trimmed by 5 bases and J by 7 bases, leaving 17 bases between them. The CDR3 consists of 14 residues. The CDR3 protein is CASSIPGVRHEAFF. The CDR3 region has the DNA TGTGCCAGCAGCATTCCGGGAGTTCGGCATGAAGCTTTCTTT.

The chain recombines TRBV15 with TRBJ2-2; TRBD1 matches at 7 bases. Losses at the gene ends were 11 bases for V and 2 bases for J; bases not matched to a gene: 5. Germline CDR1 LNHNV, CDR2 YYDKDF (reference sequence). The CDR3 is 13 amino acids. DNA of the CDR3: TGTGCCCTAAGGGACAGTAACACCGGGGAGCTGTTTTTT. Translated, it gives CALRDSNTGELFF.

The chain has TRBV5-4 and TRBJ2-1, with D unresolved. The CDR3 extends over 15 amino acids. V was pared by 0 bases and J by 6 bases, with 13 bases between. The germline CDR1 and CDR2 sequences are SGHNT and YYREEE (reference sequence). For the CDR3, the DNA is TGTGCCAGCAGCTTGGCCACCGGGTACGGCAATGAGCAGTTCTTC. This sequence encodes CASSLATGYGNEQFF.

This clone was seen a few times. The chain combines TRBV5-1 with TRBJ1-2; possibly TRBD1 for D (5 bases). V was cut by 4 bases and J by 8 bases, with 15 bases left in between. Germline CDR1 and CDR2: SGHRS and YFSETQ. The CDR3 has 13 residues. The CDR3 loop reads CASSHGQGDGYTF. CDR3 coding DNA: TGCGCCAGCAGCCACGGGCAGGGCGACGGCTACACCTTC. The variable domain in full, completed from reference TRBV5-1 and TRBJ1-2, reads KAGVTQTPRYLIKTRGQQVTLSCSPISGHRSVSWYQQTPGQGLQFLFEYFSETQRNKGNFPGRFSGRQFSNSRSEMNVSTLELGDSALYLCASSHGQGDGYTFGSGTRLTVV.

J is TRBJ1-6 and V is TRBV15, with D possibly matching TRBD1 (6 bases). V lost 0 bases and J 8 bases, leaving 11 bases between the germline ends. Germline lookup yields CDR1 LNHNV and CDR2 YYDKDF (reference sequence). The CDR3 covers 15 residues. CDR3 nucleotide sequence: TGTGCCACCAGCAGAGAACAGGGCAATGATTCACCCCTCCACTTT. Translated: CATSREQGNDSPLHF.

V gene TRBV6-6 combines with J gene TRBJ1-2, with 8 bases that match TRBD1. Looked up from germline, CDR1 is MNHNY and CDR2 is SVGAGI (reference sequence). Trimming cost V 6 bases and J 8 bases; bases outside gene matches: 8. The CDR3 spans 13 residues. The CDR3 nucleotides are TGTGCCAGCAGCTTAGACAGGGGAGGAGGCTACACCTTC. Protein: CASSLDRGGGYTF.

The table lists this clone with a count of one. The V gene is TRBV9, the J gene TRBJ2-4; no firm D call. This CDR3 has 15 amino acids. The germline V gene has CDR1 SGDLS and CDR2 YYNGEE. V lost 0 bases, J lost 6 bases, and 13 bases lay in between. The CDR3 sequence: CASSVVAGPLNIQYF. CDR3 coding DNA: TGTGCCAGCAGCGTAGTGGCAGGTCCGCTAAACATTCAGTACTTC.

The chain recombines TRBV6-2 or TRBV6-3 with TRBJ1-3, with D hard to call. CDR3 length: 12 amino acids. CDR1 MNHEY and CDR2 SVGEGT come from the germline V gene. The V end was cut by 8 bases, the J end by 1 base, with 6 bases between. Here the CDR3 DNA reads TGTGCCAGCCGCCGTTCTGGAAACACCATATATTTT. Its translation is CASRRSGNTIYF.

This chain uses TRBV5-1 with TRBJ1-1; 7 nucleotides line up with TRBD1. The J segment lost 7 bases and the V segment lost 4 bases, leaving 10 bases of the junction unmatched. The V gene's germline CDR1 is SGHRS and CDR2 YFSETQ. The CDR3 length is 14 residues. The CDR3 coding sequence is TGCGCCAGCAGCCACCCAGGGGGTAGAGGTGAAGCTTTCTTT. Encoded protein: CASSHPGGRGEAFF.

This clone was picked up a small number of times. This chain links TRBV7-2 with TRBJ1-1; no firm D call. The germline V gene encodes CDR1 SGHTA and CDR2 FQGNSA. V was cut by 6 bases and J by 4 bases, with 15 bases left in between. The CDR3 totals 14 residues. This CDR3 is CASRYTPSATEAFF. In DNA form, the CDR3 reads TGTGCCAGCAGATACACCCCCTCGGCCACTGAAGCTTTCTTT.

The chain joins TRBV6-1 to TRBJ2-5, with D unresolved. V shed 1 base and J shed 4 bases, with 7 bases lying between them. Per the germline V gene, CDR1 is MNHNS and CDR2 is SASEGT. The CDR3 has 13 residues. The CDR3 nucleotides read TGTGCCAGCAGTGAAGGAACTCCAGAGACCCAGTACTTC. Amino acid sequence: CASSEGTPETQYF.

The rearrangement uses TRBV27 and TRBJ1-1, with no clear D. Germline V gives CDR1 MNHEY, CDR2 SMNVEV (reference sequence). The length of the CDR3 is 15 residues. Trimming stripped 3 bases from V and 4 bases from J, with 15 bases between. CDR3 sequence reads: CASSLSRSPPTEAFF. The CDR3 DNA reads TGTGCCAGCAGTTTGTCTAGATCACCCCCCACTGAAGCTTTCTTT.

The chain recombines TRBV5-1 with TRBJ2-3; D may match TRBD1 or TRBD2 (5 bases each). This CDR3 spans 16 amino acids. The germline V and J ends were trimmed by 0 bases and 2 bases, with 13 bases remaining between them. Germline CDR1 reads SGHRS; CDR2 reads YFSETQ. CDR3 region: CASSLGGTAYTDTQYF. The CDR3 region has the DNA TGCGCCAGCAGCTTGGGGGGGACGGCCTACACAGATACGCAGTATTTT.